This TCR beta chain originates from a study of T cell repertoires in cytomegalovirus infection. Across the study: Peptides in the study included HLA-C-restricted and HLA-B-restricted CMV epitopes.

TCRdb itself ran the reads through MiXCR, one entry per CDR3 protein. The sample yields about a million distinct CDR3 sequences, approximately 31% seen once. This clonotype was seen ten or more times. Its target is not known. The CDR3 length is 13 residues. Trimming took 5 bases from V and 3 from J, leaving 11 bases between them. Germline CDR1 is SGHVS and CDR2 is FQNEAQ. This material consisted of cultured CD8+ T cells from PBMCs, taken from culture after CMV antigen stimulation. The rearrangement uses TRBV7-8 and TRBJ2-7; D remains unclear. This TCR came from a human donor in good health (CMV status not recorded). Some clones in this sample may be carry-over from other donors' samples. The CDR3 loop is CASSTGSLYEQYF. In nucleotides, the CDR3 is TGTGCCAGCAGCACCGGGTCGCTCTACGAGCAGTACTTC.